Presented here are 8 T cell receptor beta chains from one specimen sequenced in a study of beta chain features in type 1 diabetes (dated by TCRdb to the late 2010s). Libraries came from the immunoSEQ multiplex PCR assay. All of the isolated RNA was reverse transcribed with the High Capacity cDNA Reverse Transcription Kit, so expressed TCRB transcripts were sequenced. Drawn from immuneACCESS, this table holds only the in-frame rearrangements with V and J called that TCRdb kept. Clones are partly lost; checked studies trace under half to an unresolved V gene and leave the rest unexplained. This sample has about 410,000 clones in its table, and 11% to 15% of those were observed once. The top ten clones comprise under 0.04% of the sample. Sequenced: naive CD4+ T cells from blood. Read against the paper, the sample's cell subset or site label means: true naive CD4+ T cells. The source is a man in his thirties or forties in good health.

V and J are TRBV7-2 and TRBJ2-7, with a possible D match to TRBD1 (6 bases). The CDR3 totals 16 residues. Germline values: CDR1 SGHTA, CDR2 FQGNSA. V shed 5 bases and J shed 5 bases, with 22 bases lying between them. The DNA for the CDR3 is TGTGCCAGCAGCCATAGAGTAGGAGGTCGACAGGACGAGCAGTACTTC. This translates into CASSHRVGGRQDEQYF.

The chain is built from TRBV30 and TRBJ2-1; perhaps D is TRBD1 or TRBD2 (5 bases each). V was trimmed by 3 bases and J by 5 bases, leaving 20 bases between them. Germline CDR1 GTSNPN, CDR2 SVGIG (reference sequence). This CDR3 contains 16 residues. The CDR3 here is CAWRTPRAFGNNEQFF. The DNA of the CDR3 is TGTGCCTGGAGGACCCCCAGGGCCTTCGGGAACAATGAGCAGTTCTTC.

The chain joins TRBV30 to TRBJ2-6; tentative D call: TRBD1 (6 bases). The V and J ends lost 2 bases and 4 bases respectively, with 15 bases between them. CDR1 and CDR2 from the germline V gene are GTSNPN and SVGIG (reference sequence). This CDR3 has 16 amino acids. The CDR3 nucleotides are TGTGCCTGGAGTTCCCACAGGGCTTCCGGGGCCAACGTCCTGACTTTC. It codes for CAWSSHRASGANVLTF. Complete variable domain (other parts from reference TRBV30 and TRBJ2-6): SQTIHQWPATLVQPVGSPLSLECTVEGTSNPNLYWYRQAAGRGLQLLFYSVGIGQISSEVPQNLSASRPQDRQFILSSKKLLLSDSGFYLCAWSSHRASGANVLTFGAGSRLTVL.

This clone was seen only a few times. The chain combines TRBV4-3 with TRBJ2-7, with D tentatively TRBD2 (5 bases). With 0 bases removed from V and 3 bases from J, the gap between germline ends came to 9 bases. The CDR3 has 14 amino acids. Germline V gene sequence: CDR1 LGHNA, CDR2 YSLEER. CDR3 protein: CASSQEGGLYEQYF. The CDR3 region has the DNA TGCGCCAGCAGCCAAGAAGGAGGCCTCTACGAGCAGTACTTC.

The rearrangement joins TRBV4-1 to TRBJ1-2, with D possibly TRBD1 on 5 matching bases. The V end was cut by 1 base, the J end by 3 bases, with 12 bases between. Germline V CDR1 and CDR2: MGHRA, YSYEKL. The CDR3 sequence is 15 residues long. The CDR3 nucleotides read TGCGCCAGCAGCCAAGTTGACAGCGTGGACTATGGCTACACCTTC. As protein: CASSQVDSVDYGYTF.

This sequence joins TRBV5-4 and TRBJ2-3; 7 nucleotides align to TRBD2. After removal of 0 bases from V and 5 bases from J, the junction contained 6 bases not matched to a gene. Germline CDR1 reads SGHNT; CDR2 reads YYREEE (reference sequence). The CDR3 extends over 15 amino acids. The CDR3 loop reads CASSLDGGSQDTQYF. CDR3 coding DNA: TGTGCCAGCAGCTTGGACGGGGGGTCCCAAGATACGCAGTATTTT.

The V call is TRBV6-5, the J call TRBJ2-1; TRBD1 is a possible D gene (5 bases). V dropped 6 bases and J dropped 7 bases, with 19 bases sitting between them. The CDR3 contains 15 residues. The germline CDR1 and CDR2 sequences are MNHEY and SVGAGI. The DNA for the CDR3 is TGTGCCAGCAGGAGACAGCAGGGCCCTCTGAATGAGCAGTTCTTC. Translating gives CASRRQQGPLNEQFF.

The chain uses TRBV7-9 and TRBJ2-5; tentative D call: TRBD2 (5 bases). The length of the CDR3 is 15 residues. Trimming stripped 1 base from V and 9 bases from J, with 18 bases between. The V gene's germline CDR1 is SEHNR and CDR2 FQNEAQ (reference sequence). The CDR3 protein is CASSLDHGYTSAQYF. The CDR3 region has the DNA TGTGCCAGCAGCTTAGATCATGGGTATACTAGTGCCCAGTACTTC.